This is a list of T cell receptor beta chains from one sample in a study of T cell responses to AZD1222 COVID-19 vaccine. Here immunoSEQ multiplex PCR was the method, and the copy in TCRdb shows in-frame clones only, minus some. Counted here are about 170,000 clones, roughly 93% occurring once; the ten biggest clones make up around 4.3%. The sequencing used peripheral blood, collected on day 0 of AZD1222 vaccination. These receptors all come from an adult in good health. Both conserved end residues are part of each CDR3. The order of the fields is V gene, J gene, CDR3 protein.

TRBV27	TRBJ1-1	CASSPWGDSTEAFF
TRBV5-1	TRBJ2-2	CASSVGWNTGELFF
TRBV27	TRBJ2-6	CASSLWGTGANVLTF
TRBV3-1/TRBV3-2	TRBJ2-1	CASSQEVPGGIYNEQFF
TRBV5-5	TRBJ1-2	CASTLGPAEGVSGYTF
TRBV27	TRBJ1-1	CASSSTEHSNTEAFF
TRBV6-1	TRBJ1-3	CASSEDDDTIYF
TRBV3-1/TRBV3-2	TRBJ1-2	CASSATVSGGYFDYGYTF
TRBV6-5	TRBJ2-1	CASTTGSFGNEQFF
TRBV7-9	TRBJ1-5	CASSLGRAQPQHF
TRBV3-1/TRBV3-2	TRBJ1-1	CASSPGYVNTEAFF
TRBV5-1	TRBJ2-2	CASSLINRVVTGELFF
TRBV6-5	TRBJ1-5	CASRDRRGDGQPQHF
TRBV19	TRBJ1-1	CASSIGQGAITEAFF
TRBV11-1	TRBJ1-2	CASSLGQVHYGYTF
TRBV7-2	TRBJ2-1	CASSLGSPVQGEQFF
TRBV19	TRBJ1-2	CASSISHSNYGYTF
TRBV19	TRBJ2-3	CASSINRGDTQYF
TRBV18	TRBJ1-2	CASSLGQGSLDGYTF
TRBV9	TRBJ2-1	CASSVVPRAGQYEQFF
TRBV7-9	TRBJ2-5	CASSSSGRTYQETQYF
TRBV10-3	TRBJ1-3	CAISDLSSGNTIYF
TRBV11-2	TRBJ2-1	CASSFSNNEQFF
TRBV28	TRBJ1-5	CASRIGTGGNQPQHF